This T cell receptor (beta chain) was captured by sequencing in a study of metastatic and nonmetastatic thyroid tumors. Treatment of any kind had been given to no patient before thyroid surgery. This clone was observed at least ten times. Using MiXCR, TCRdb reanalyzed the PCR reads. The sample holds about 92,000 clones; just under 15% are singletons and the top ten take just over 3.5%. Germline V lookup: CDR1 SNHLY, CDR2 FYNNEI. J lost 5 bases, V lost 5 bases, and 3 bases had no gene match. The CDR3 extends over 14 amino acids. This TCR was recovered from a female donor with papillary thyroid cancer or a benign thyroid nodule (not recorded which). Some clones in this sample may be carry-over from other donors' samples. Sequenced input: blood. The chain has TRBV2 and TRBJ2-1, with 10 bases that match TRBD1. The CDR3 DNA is TGTGCCAGCAGTCGGGACAGGGGTAACAATGAGCAGTTCTTC. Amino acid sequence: CASSRDRGNNEQFF.